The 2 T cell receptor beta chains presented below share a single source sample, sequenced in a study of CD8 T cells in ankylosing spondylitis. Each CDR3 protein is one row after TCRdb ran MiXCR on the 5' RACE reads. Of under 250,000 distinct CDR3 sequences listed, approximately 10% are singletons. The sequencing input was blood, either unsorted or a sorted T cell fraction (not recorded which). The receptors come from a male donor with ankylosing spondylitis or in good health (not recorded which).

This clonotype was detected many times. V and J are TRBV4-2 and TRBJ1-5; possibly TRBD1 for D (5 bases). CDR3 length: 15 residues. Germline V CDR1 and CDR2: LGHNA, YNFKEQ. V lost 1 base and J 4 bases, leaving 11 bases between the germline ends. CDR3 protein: CASSQGAGKNQPQHF. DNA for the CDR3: TGTGCCAGCAGCCAAGGAGCAGGGAAGAATCAGCCCCAGCATTTT.

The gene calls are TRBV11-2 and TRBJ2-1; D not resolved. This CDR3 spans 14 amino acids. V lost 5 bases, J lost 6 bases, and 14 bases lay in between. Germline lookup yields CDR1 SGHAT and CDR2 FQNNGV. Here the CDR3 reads CASSPGWSRNEQFF. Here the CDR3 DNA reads TGTGCCAGCAGCCCCGGCTGGTCGCGCAATGAGCAGTTCTTC.